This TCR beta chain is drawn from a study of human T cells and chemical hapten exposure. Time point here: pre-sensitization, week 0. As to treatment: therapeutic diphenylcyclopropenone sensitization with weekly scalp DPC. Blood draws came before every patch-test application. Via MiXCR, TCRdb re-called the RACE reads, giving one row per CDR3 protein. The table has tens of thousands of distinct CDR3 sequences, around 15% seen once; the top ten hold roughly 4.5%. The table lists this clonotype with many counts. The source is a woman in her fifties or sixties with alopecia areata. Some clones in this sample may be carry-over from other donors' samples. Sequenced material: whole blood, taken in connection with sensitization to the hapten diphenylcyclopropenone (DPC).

DNA of the CDR3: TGCAGTGCTAGAGATCCGCGACAGGGTCGAGGCAATCAGCCCCAGCATTTT. Amino acids: CSARDPRQGRGNQPQHF. The gene calls are TRBV20-1 and TRBJ1-5; 7 nucleotides agree with TRBD1. The germline V gene encodes CDR1 DFQATT and CDR2 SNEGSKA (reference sequence). This CDR3 is 17 amino acids long. With V trimmed by 0 bases and J by 2 bases, 10 bases remained unmatched.